The T cell receptor beta chain described here comes from a study of blood T cell repertoires in COVID-19. Study overall: COVID-19 samples, acute and convalescent, were from the United States, Italy and Spain. T cells, B-cell-depleted T cells, or PBMCs supplied cDNA or gDNA.

Cohorts were determined from participant-reported clinical history. All recovered Cohort 3 donors got two negative PCRs, got clearance, or saw symptom resolution. The table came from immunoSEQ multiplex PCR; TCRdb's copy has only in-frame clones and leaves some out. Here the sample spans hundreds of thousands of clones, 85% to 90% being singletons. This receptor was taken from a woman aged 30 to 39 who had recovered from COVID-19. The sequenced sample was PBMCs or T cells enriched from blood (not recorded which).

The CDR3 here is CASSPTGETYNEQFF. The CDR3 DNA reads TGTGCCAGCAGCCCAACGGGGGAGACCTACAATGAGCAGTTCTTC. The genes are TRBV11-3 and TRBJ2-1; possible D gene TRBD2, 6 bases. CDR3 size: 15 residues. The germline V gene encodes CDR1 SGHNT and CDR2 YENEEA. The V and J ends lost 5 bases and 2 bases respectively, with 13 bases between them.